Sequencing of this TCR beta chain was carried out in a study of T-cell memory formation after mild COVID-19. General study points: CD4+ contracting clones were mainly CM and EM; CD8+ ones, EMRA. CD4/CD8 balance held among clones contracting day 15 to 85, and later expanders leaned CD4+. The finding that pre-infection memory included some responding clones suggested that cross-reactive memory joined.

The CDR3 is made up of 14 amino acids. Trimming stripped 2 bases from V and 7 bases from J, with 12 bases between. CDR1 is SEHNR and CDR2 is FQNEAQ in the germline V gene (reference sequence). Note on this clonotype: Its antigen is unidentified.

Sample barcodes and UMIs were carried by the TCR alpha and TCR beta cDNA libraries that 5'RACE generated with constant-segment primers. MiXCR was run by TCRdb on the 5' RACE reads, yielding one entry per CDR3 protein. Among 400,000 or so distinct CDR3 sequences listed, over 15% were seen once. J is TRBJ2-1 and V is TRBV7-9; D might be TRBD1 or TRBD2, each matching 5 bases. Sequencing was carried out using PBMCs or a T cell subset sorted from them (not recorded which). The clonotype originates from an adult woman who had mild COVID-19 (a few samples of this study predate the infection). Cell type and time point are not known. The DNA of the CDR3 is TGTGCCAGCAGCTTACCAGGGAGTGGGAATGAGCAGTTCTTC. Amino acid sequence: CASSLPGSGNEQFF.